This TCR beta chain came from a study of beta chain features in type 1 diabetes. Germline CDR1 is SGHNT and CDR2 is YENEEA. Losses at the gene ends were 2 bases for V and 7 bases for J; bases not matched to a gene: 11. The CDR3 has 17 residues. Expressed TCRB transcripts were sequenced because the entire RNA isolate underwent reverse transcription. Here immunoSEQ multiplex PCR was the method, and the copy in TCRdb shows in-frame clones only, minus some. The sample contains about 150,000 clones, around a tenth of which appear only once. Each of the CD4+ naive, central memory, regulatory and stem cell-like memory populations was sorted via CD45RO/CCR7/CD25/CD127/CD95/CD27. The study's findings and limits: Within each of all four CD4+ subsets, Type 1 diabetes patients had TCRB CDR3s that were moderately but significantly shorter. Patients showed naive, central memory and Treg TCRB repertoires that appeared more similar than those of healthy donors. Insertions at VDJ junctions were less frequent in type 1 diabetes patients. These patients also deleted more nucleotides at the same junctions.

Comment on this clone: The antigen is not known.

The source is a man aged 30-40 years with type 1 diabetes. Sequencing used central memory CD4+ T cells from blood. The rearrangement uses TRBV11-3 and TRBJ2-1, with TRBD2 matching over 10 bases. Written as DNA, the CDR3 is TGTGCCAGCAGCTTAAGAGGGCCAGCGGGAGGGCCGAATGAGCAGTTCTTC. Translation gives CASSLRGPAGGPNEQFF.